These 21 T cell receptor beta chains originate from one sample sequenced in a study of T cell responses to AZD1222 COVID-19 vaccine. TCRdb keeps only in-frame clones here, not all; method: immunoSEQ multiplex PCR. Of around 180,000 clones in the sample, around 94% were seen once. The specimen comprised peripheral blood, sampled on day 0 of AZD1222 vaccination. Receptors originate from an adult in good health.

The chain combines TRBV30 with TRBJ2-1; the D is unclear. Germline CDR1 and CDR2: GTSNPN and SVGIG (reference sequence). The CDR3 spans 11 residues. V gave up 1 base and J gave up 7 bases, with 5 bases separating them. CDR3 bases: TGTGCCTGGAGTGGGGCAAATGAGCAGTTCTTC. Translated: CAWSGANEQFF.

The chain recombines TRBV24-1 with TRBJ2-3; D uncertain. Germline CDR1 is KGHDR and CDR2 is SFDVKD. V lost 4 bases to trimming and J lost 4 bases, with 8 bases between them. This CDR3 spans 13 amino acids. The CDR3 DNA reads TGTGCCACCAGTGAGATATCCCCAGATACGCAGTATTTT. The encoded protein is CATSEISPDTQYF.

The V call is TRBV6-5, the J call TRBJ1-2; D may be TRBD1 (5 bases). CDR3 size: 13 residues. Trimming stripped 10 bases from V and 7 bases from J, with 19 bases between. Germline loops: CDR1 MNHEY, CDR2 SVGAGI. In nucleotides, the CDR3 is TGTGCCACCGCGGGGGGGTTTTCGGGTGGCTACACCTTC. Its protein product is CATAGGFSGGYTF.

This chain connects TRBV29-1 to TRBJ1-1, with D tentatively TRBD1 (6 bases). The length of the CDR3 is 15 residues. In germline, CDR1 is SQVTM, CDR2 ANQGSEA. Trimming took off 5 bases at V and 5 bases at J, with 21 bases between the two ends. The CDR3 sequence is CSVYELQGLWTEAFF. Written as DNA, the CDR3 is TGCAGCGTTTATGAATTACAGGGCTTGTGGACTGAAGCTTTCTTT.

This chain links TRBV28 with TRBJ1-2; TRBD1 aligns across 7 bases. From germline, CDR1 is MDHEN and CDR2 SYDVKM. The V gene end was trimmed by 5 bases and the J gene end by 4 bases; junction bases not matched to a gene: 4. This CDR3 spans 13 amino acids. The CDR3 DNA is TGTGCCAGCAGTATACAGGGGTTCTATGGCTACACCTTC. It encodes CASSIQGFYGYTF.

The J gene is TRBJ2-7, the V gene TRBV6-4; D uncertain. V gave up 3 bases and J gave up 3 bases, with 12 bases separating them. CDR1 and CDR2 (germline): MRHNA, SNTAGT. This CDR3 has 14 amino acids. For the CDR3, the DNA is TGTGCCAGCAGTGAACAAGGTGGCAACTACGAGCAGTACTTC. Its translation: CASSEQGGNYEQYF.

The chain combines TRBV6-1 with TRBJ2-7; 7 bases are shared with TRBD2. The V gene's germline CDR1 is MNHNS and CDR2 SASEGT. J was trimmed by 1 base and V by 2 bases; bases with no gene match: 11. The CDR3 covers 17 residues. The CDR3 here is CASSELGGAGTSYEQYF. The CDR3 DNA reads as TGTGCCAGCAGTGAACTGGGAGGGGCGGGGACGTCCTACGAGCAGTACTTC.

V usage is TRBV2 and J usage is TRBJ2-1; D may be TRBD1 or TRBD2 (5 bases each). V shed 8 bases and J shed 5 bases, with 13 bases lying between them. This CDR3 spans 13 amino acids. Germline-derived CDR1 and CDR2 are SNHLY and FYNNEI. DNA for the CDR3: TGTGCCAGCGCCGGGACGGAACACAATGAGCAGTTCTTC. Encoded protein: CASAGTEHNEQFF.

The V call is TRBV6-1, the J call TRBJ2-7; either TRBD1 or TRBD2 may supply D (5 bases each). The germline V gene has CDR1 MNHNS and CDR2 SASEGT. This CDR3 has 14 amino acids. Deletions cut 2 bases from V and 0 bases from J, with 8 bases between. The DNA of the CDR3 is TGTGCCAGCAGTGAATCGGGGCCCTCCTACGAGCAGTACTTC. Its protein product is CASSESGPSYEQYF.

The chain recombines TRBV18 with TRBJ1-2, with a tentative D call TRBD1 (5 bases). The CDR3 is 15 amino acids. V shed 3 bases and J shed 0 bases, with 11 bases lying between them. Germline V gene sequence: CDR1 KGHSH, CDR2 LQKENI. The CDR3 DNA follows: TGTGCCAGCTCACCGACAGTTAACCCTAACTATGGCTACACCTTC. Its translation: CASSPTVNPNYGYTF.

CDR3 coding DNA: TGTGCCAGCAGCTCCCGGGGGACACGGGCTAACTATGGCTACACCTTC. This translates into CASSSRGTRANYGYTF. This chain joins TRBV5-5 and TRBJ1-2; D might be TRBD1 (6 bases). The V gene's germline CDR1 is SGHKS and CDR2 YYEKEE (reference sequence). The CDR3 is 16 residues long. Trimming took 3 bases from V and 0 from J, leaving 15 bases between them.

The chain joins TRBV19 to TRBJ1-2; D ambiguous. Trimming left V 4 bases short and J 2 bases short, with 11 bases between. CDR1 LNHDA and CDR2 SQIVND come from the germline V gene (reference sequence). The CDR3 is 14 amino acids. CDR3 loop: CASSKGTQNYGYTF. For the CDR3, the DNA is TGTGCCAGTAGTAAGGGCACGCAGAACTATGGCTACACCTTC.

This clone was seen only once. The chain recombines TRBV19 with TRBJ1-2; TRBD1 is a possible D gene (5 bases). The germline CDR1 and CDR2 sequences are LNHDA and SQIVND (reference sequence). Trimming left V 5 bases short and J 0 bases short, with 10 bases between. The CDR3 consists of 14 residues. This CDR3 is CASSPRGANYGYTF. The CDR3 coding sequence is TGTGCCAGTAGTCCACGGGGGGCTAACTATGGCTACACCTTC. The full variable domain, completed using reference TRBV19 and TRBJ1-2, is DGGITQSPKYLFRKEGQNVTLSCEQNLNHDAMYWYRQDPGQGLRLIYYSQIVNDFQKGDIAEGYSVSREKKESFPLTVTSAQKNPTAFYLCASSPRGANYGYTFGSGTRLTVV.

CDR3 protein: CAISESTSTVGQPQHF. The CDR3 nucleotides read TGTGCCATCAGTGAGTCGACCAGCACCGTGGGACAGCCCCAGCATTTT. J is TRBJ1-5 and V is TRBV10-3; D ambiguous. V was trimmed by 0 bases and J by 7 bases, leaving 16 bases between them. The CDR3 spans 16 residues. The germline gives CDR1 ENHRY, CDR2 SYGVKD.

V and J are TRBV27 and TRBJ2-3; weak D call: TRBD1 (5 bases). Between the trimmed V and J ends, which lost 6 bases and 5 bases, there was a span of 15 bases. CDR3 length: 14 amino acids. Germline-derived CDR1 and CDR2 are MNHEY and SMNVEV (reference sequence). CDR3 region: CASRLSSQGDTQYF. DNA for the CDR3: TGTGCCAGCAGACTCAGTAGCCAGGGAGATACGCAGTATTTT.

The chain couples TRBV3-1 (or the pseudogene TRBV3-2) to TRBJ2-7; TRBD2 aligns across 12 bases. With 4 bases clipped from V and 3 bases from J, the junction kept 1 base outside the gene matches. The length of the CDR3 is 14 residues. Germline V gives CDR1 LGHDT, CDR2 YNNKEL (reference sequence). Here the CDR3 DNA reads TGTGCCAGCAGCCCGGGACTAGCGGGCTACGAGCAGTACTTC. This gives the protein CASSPGLAGYEQYF.

This chain links TRBV30 with TRBJ1-2; tentatively, D is TRBD1 (5 bases). The germline CDR1 and CDR2 sequences are GTSNPN and SVGIG (reference sequence). V was cut by 1 base and J by 5 bases, with 5 bases left in between. The CDR3 is made up of 11 amino acids. The CDR3 region is CAWSGGYGYTF. In DNA, the CDR3 is TGTGCCTGGAGTGGGGGGTATGGCTACACCTTC.

The V and J genes are TRBV7-2 and TRBJ1-1, with D perhaps matching TRBD1 (5 bases). CDR1 and CDR2 (germline): SGHTA, FQGNSA. This CDR3 is built from 14 residues. Deletions cut 8 bases from V and 4 bases from J, with 17 bases between. The CDR3 spells CASPSPSGLTEAFF. CDR3 DNA sequence: TGTGCCAGCCCCTCCCCATCGGGGCTCACTGAAGCTTTCTTT.

The V call is TRBV4-3, the J call TRBJ2-1; 14 nucleotides match TRBD2. Trimming at V came to 3 bases and at J to 10 bases, leaving 8 bases not matched to a gene. Germline V CDR1 and CDR2: LGHNA, YSLEER. There are 16 residues in the CDR3. CDR3 amino acids: CASSHGTSGGVWEQFF. The CDR3 DNA sequence: TGCGCCAGCAGCCATGGGACTAGCGGGGGCGTCTGGGAGCAGTTCTTC.

The V gene is TRBV6-2 or TRBV6-3, the J gene TRBJ2-1; D perhaps matches TRBD2 (5 bases). CDR3 length: 15 residues. Germline loops: CDR1 MNHEY, CDR2 SVGEGT. V was pared by 0 bases and J by 3 bases, with 9 bases between. The CDR3 DNA is TGTGCCAGCAGTTACTCCCCCGGGGACTACAATGAGCAGTTCTTC. Translated, it gives CASSYSPGDYNEQFF.

The rearrangement uses TRBV7-9 and TRBJ2-7; the match to TRBD2 covers 10 bases. With 4 bases clipped from V and 5 bases from J, the junction kept 14 bases outside the gene matches. The CDR3 totals 17 residues. The V gene's germline CDR1 is SEHNR and CDR2 FQNEAQ (reference sequence). The CDR3 protein is CASSYAGAGGPLDEQYF. The DNA of the CDR3 is TGTGCCAGCAGCTATGCCGGAGCGGGAGGGCCTCTCGACGAGCAGTACTTC.